These 12 T cell receptor beta chains were sequenced from one sample in a study of OX40 agonist ivuxolimab in advanced cancers. Here immunoSEQ multiplex PCR was the method, and the copy in TCRdb shows in-frame clones only, minus some. The data hold 69,000 or so clones, with about 85% observed a single time. The source was CD4+ or CD8+ T cells sorted from blood, collected in a trial of the OX40 agonist ivuxolimab. These receptors all stem from an adult with an advanced solid tumor such as melanoma, head and neck, liver or kidney cancer.

This chain joins TRBV6-5 and TRBJ2-2; unclear D gene. This CDR3 has 14 amino acids. Trimming shortened V by 6 bases and J by 4 bases, and 12 bases separated the two germline ends. Germline loops: CDR1 MNHEY, CDR2 SVGAGI. As DNA, the CDR3 is TGTGCCAGCAGCCCCCCGGGCTTCACCGGGGAGCTGTTTTTT. Protein product: CASSPPGFTGELFF.

The chain joins TRBV10-3 to TRBJ1-1, with 7 bases fitting TRBD1. Germline V gene data show CDR1 as ENHRY and CDR2 as SYGVKD. With V trimmed by 10 bases and J by 1 base, 9 bases remained unmatched. This CDR3 has 14 residues. CDR3 DNA: TGTGCCAGCGCACTGGGACAGAGGAACACTGAAGCTTTCTTT. This encodes CASALGQRNTEAFF.

J is TRBJ1-2 and V is TRBV7-6; no clear D. V lost 5 bases, J lost 0 bases, and 13 bases lay in between. Germline V gene lookup returns CDR1 SGHVS and CDR2 FNYEAQ. This CDR3 spans 15 amino acids. CDR3 in amino acids: CASSPLGGTNYGYTF. The CDR3 nucleotides are TGTGCCAGCAGCCCCCTGGGAGGAACTAACTATGGCTACACCTTC.

The genes are TRBV6-1 and TRBJ2-7; D is unresolved. CDR1 and CDR2 from the germline V gene are MNHNS and SASEGT. Deletions cut 8 bases from V and 3 bases from J, with 14 bases between. CDR3 size: 13 residues. CDR3 sequence: CASYSFNSYEQYF. In DNA, the CDR3 is TGTGCCAGCTATAGTTTTAACAGCTACGAGCAGTACTTC.

This rearrangement joins TRBV7-9 to TRBJ2-3; the D gene is possibly TRBD1 (6 bases). This CDR3 has 14 amino acids. V was clipped by 5 bases and J by 2 bases, with 11 bases between them. Germline loops: CDR1 SEHNR, CDR2 FQNEAQ (reference sequence). In DNA form, the CDR3 reads TGTGCCAGCAGCCAGGGGTTAGCCACAGATACGCAGTATTTT. Protein product: CASSQGLATDTQYF.

The chain has TRBV10-3 and TRBJ2-3; 7 bases are a match to TRBD1. Germline values: CDR1 ENHRY, CDR2 SYGVKD. V shed 3 bases, J shed 0 bases, and the junction held 3 bases outside the gene matches. This CDR3 contains 15 residues. CDR3 coding DNA: TGTGCCATCAGTGACCCGACAGGGAGCACAGATACGCAGTATTTT. Translation gives CAISDPTGSTDTQYF.

The V call is TRBV6-1, the J call TRBJ2-1, with TRBD1 identical over 7 bases. CDR3 size: 15 residues. Germline CDR1 MNHNS, CDR2 SASEGT. The V segment lost 4 bases and the J segment 7 bases; nucleotides outside the gene matches: 10. CDR3 loop: CASSATNQQGNEQFF. Written as DNA, the CDR3 is TGTGCCAGCAGTGCTACCAACCAACAGGGGAATGAGCAGTTCTTC.

The chain couples TRBV18 to TRBJ2-5; 10 nucleotides match TRBD2. V gave up 3 bases and J gave up 8 bases; unmatched junction bases: 6. Germline CDR1 is KGHSH and CDR2 is LQKENI. The CDR3 spans 14 residues. CDR3 amino acids: CASSPSGGDHTQYF. The CDR3 DNA follows: TGTGCCAGCTCACCCAGCGGGGGGGATCATACCCAGTACTTC.

CDR3 sequence reads: CASTRDRGGTEAFF. The CDR3 coding sequence is TGTGCCAGCACTAGGGACAGGGGTGGCACTGAAGCTTTCTTT. The chain carries TRBV6-5 and TRBJ1-1; TRBD1 agrees at 10 bases. CDR3 length: 14 amino acids. Germline lookup yields CDR1 MNHEY and CDR2 SVGAGI. V was clipped by 7 bases and J by 4 bases; unmatched bases: 6.

The chain employs TRBV13 and TRBJ1-2, with D maybe TRBD1 (6 bases). V was trimmed by 5 bases and J by 1 base, leaving 17 bases between them. The germline gives CDR1 PRHDT, CDR2 FYEKMQ (reference sequence). The CDR3 runs 16 residues. Written as DNA, the CDR3 is TGTGCCAGCAGCCGACGACAGGCCGAGGTTAACTATGGCTACACCTTC. Translation: CASSRRQAEVNYGYTF.

DNA of the CDR3: TGCGCCAGCAGCTTGGTACAGGGGCCCGTGGAGCAGTACTTC. Amino acids: CASSLVQGPVEQYF. The genes are TRBV5-1 and TRBJ2-7; 7 bases fit TRBD1. Germline V lookup: CDR1 SGHRS, CDR2 YFSETQ. This CDR3 contains 14 residues. With V trimmed by 0 bases and J by 7 bases, 7 bases remained unmatched. Combining the CDR3 with reference TRBV5-1 and TRBJ2-7 gives the whole variable domain KAGVTQTPRYLIKTRGQQVTLSCSPISGHRSVSWYQQTPGQGLQFLFEYFSETQRNKGNFPGRFSGRQFSNSRSEMNVSTLELGDSALYLCASSLVQGPVEQYFGPGTRLTVT.

The rearrangement uses TRBV7-2 and TRBJ1-2; 12 bases match TRBD1. Germline CDR1 and CDR2: SGHTA and FQGNSA. V lost 5 bases, J lost 8 bases, and 12 bases stayed unmatched. CDR3 size: 16 residues. Here the CDR3 DNA reads TGTGCCAGCAGCCCGAAAGGGGGACAGGGGGCTTGGGGCTACACCTTC. As protein: CASSPKGGQGAWGYTF.